This is a list of T cell receptor beta chains from one sample in a study of regulatory T cells in long-lasting Graves disease. TCRdb reprocessed the multiplex PCR reads via MiXCR and lists one record per CDR3 protein. Counted here are more than 400,000 distinct CDR3 sequences, roughly 15% occurring once; the ten biggest clones make up about 10%. The sample was also reused in another study, on T cells in Graves' hyperthyroidism and ophthalmopathy.

Specimen: peripheral blood mononuclear cells (PBMCs), collected at new diagnosis, from a patient treated with antithyroid drugs. These receptors were taken from a woman aged 25 to 39 with Graves disease. Each CDR3 is given with its conserved first and last residue. A D gene is named only where the DNA matches it firmly. Clone size is shown for a subset of rows, as once, few, many or a class of expanded clone.

v_gene: TRBV20-1
d_gene: .
j_gene: TRBJ1-2
len: 13
abundance: many
CDR3aa: CSATITANYGYTF
CDR3nt: TGCAGTGCCACGATCACGGCTAACTATGGCTACACCTTC

v_gene: TRBV2
d_gene: .
j_gene: TRBJ2-1
len: 12
abundance: few
CDR3aa: CASIPGDNEQFF
CDR3nt: TGTGCCAGCATCCCGGGGGACAATGAGCAGTTCTTC

v_gene: TRBV7-2
d_gene: TRBD1
j_gene: TRBJ2-2
len: 17
abundance: many
CDR3aa: CASSYLRGHLGTGELFF
CDR3nt: TGTGCCAGCAGCTACCTTAGGGGGCATCTGGGTACCGGGGAGCTGTTTTTT

v_gene: TRBV11-2
d_gene: TRBD2
j_gene: TRBJ2-5
len: 18
abundance: medium-sized
CDR3aa: CASSLVVRASGNQETQYF
CDR3nt: TGTGCCAGCAGCTTAGTTGTCCGGGCTAGCGGCAACCAAGAGACCCAGTACTTC

v_gene: TRBV7-9
d_gene: TRBD2
j_gene: TRBJ2-1
len: 14
abundance: .
CDR3aa: CASRLGLVGNEQFF
CDR3nt: TGTGCCAGCAGATTGGGACTAGTTGGCAATGAGCAGTTCTTC

v_gene: TRBV6-1
d_gene: .
j_gene: TRBJ1-3
len: 12
abundance: .
CDR3aa: CASSERVVSIYF
CDR3nt: TGTGCCAGCAGTGAACGGGTTGTCTCCATATATTTT

v_gene: TRBV18
d_gene: .
j_gene: TRBJ1-1
len: 15
abundance: many
CDR3aa: CASSPWGTANTEAFF
CDR3nt: TGTGCCAGCTCACCATGGGGGACTGCGAACACTGAAGCTTTCTTT

v_gene: TRBV29-1
d_gene: .
j_gene: TRBJ1-3
len: 15
abundance: few
CDR3aa: CSAVGVVNSGNTIYF
CDR3nt: TGCAGCGCTGTGGGGGTAGTAAACTCTGGAAACACCATATATTTT

v_gene: TRBV28
d_gene: .
j_gene: TRBJ2-1
len: 14
abundance: many
CDR3aa: CASSLSHRSGEQFF
CDR3nt: TGTGCCAGCAGTTTATCACATAGGTCCGGTGAGCAGTTCTTC

v_gene: TRBV14
d_gene: .
j_gene: TRBJ2-1
len: 12
abundance: many
CDR3aa: CASSPKGVEQFF
CDR3nt: TGTGCCAGCAGCCCGAAGGGGGTTGAGCAGTTCTTC

v_gene: TRBV7-9
d_gene: .
j_gene: TRBJ2-1
len: 15
abundance: many
CDR3aa: CASSLGWDAGNEQFF
CDR3nt: TGTGCCAGCAGCTTAGGGTGGGATGCAGGCAATGAGCAGTTCTTC

v_gene: TRBV11-2
d_gene: .
j_gene: TRBJ2-1
len: 12
abundance: many
CDR3aa: CASSDRYNEQFF
CDR3nt: TGTGCCAGCAGCGACAGGTACAATGAGCAGTTCTTC

v_gene: TRBV20-1
d_gene: TRBD2
j_gene: TRBJ2-3
len: 14
abundance: .
CDR3aa: CSAPLTSGTDTQYF
CDR3nt: TGCAGTGCTCCCCTGACTAGCGGGACAGATACGCAGTATTTT

v_gene: TRBV13
d_gene: .
j_gene: TRBJ2-7
len: 12
abundance: few
CDR3aa: CASSRSPYEQYF
CDR3nt: TGTGCCAGCAGCAGGAGCCCCTACGAGCAGTACTTC

v_gene: TRBV7-8
d_gene: TRBD2
j_gene: TRBJ2-1
len: 16
abundance: many
CDR3aa: CASSLGVAGGGNEQFF
CDR3nt: TGTGCCAGCAGCTTAGGGGTAGCGGGAGGCGGAAATGAGCAGTTCTTC

v_gene: TRBV7-9
d_gene: TRBD1
j_gene: TRBJ1-3
len: 16
abundance: .
CDR3aa: CASSSTGTAIGNTIYF
CDR3nt: TGTGCCAGCAGCTCTACCGGGACAGCTATAGGAAACACCATATATTTT

v_gene: TRBV7-8
d_gene: .
j_gene: TRBJ1-2
len: 16
abundance: many
CDR3aa: CASSSVTGPPSYGYTF
CDR3nt: TGTGCCAGCAGCTCAGTGACAGGCCCCCCCTCTTATGGCTACACCTTC

v_gene: TRBV20-1
d_gene: .
j_gene: TRBJ2-7
len: 14
abundance: many
CDR3aa: CSATDLASTYEQYF
CDR3nt: TGCAGTGCCACAGACTTAGCGTCAACCTACGAGCAGTACTTC

v_gene: TRBV11-2
d_gene: .
j_gene: TRBJ1-5
len: 11
abundance: many
CDR3aa: CLRQSNQPQHF
CDR3nt: TGTTTGAGACAGTCGAATCAGCCCCAGCATTTT

v_gene: TRBV15
d_gene: TRBD2
j_gene: TRBJ2-5
len: 17
abundance: many
CDR3aa: CATSRDPTSGRGETQYF
CDR3nt: TGTGCCACCAGCAGAGATCCGACTAGCGGGAGGGGGGAGACCCAGTACTTC

v_gene: TRBV7-2
d_gene: TRBD1
j_gene: TRBJ1-3
len: 13
abundance: few
CDR3aa: CASQVTGRNTIYF
CDR3nt: TGTGCCTCTCAGGTGACAGGGAGAAACACCATATATTTT

v_gene: TRBV7-2
d_gene: .
j_gene: TRBJ2-7
len: 12
abundance: many
CDR3aa: CASSLGYYEQYF
CDR3nt: TGTGCCAGCAGCTTAGGCTACTACGAGCAGTACTTC

v_gene: TRBV27
d_gene: TRBD1
j_gene: TRBJ2-7
len: 15
abundance: .
CDR3aa: CASSLLGQGYGEQYF
CDR3nt: TGTGCCAGCAGTTTATTAGGACAGGGATATGGCGAGCAGTACTTC

v_gene: TRBV19
d_gene: .
j_gene: TRBJ1-1
len: 18
abundance: few
CDR3aa: CASSSGRGQSYMNTEAFF
CDR3nt: TGTGCCAGTAGCTCCGGTCGTGGACAGAGCTACATGAACACTGAAGCTTTCTTT

v_gene: TRBV5-6
d_gene: .
j_gene: TRBJ1-6
len: 13
abundance: .
CDR3aa: CASSLNENSPLHF
CDR3nt: TGTGCCAGCAGCTTGAATGAAAATTCACCCCTCCACTTT

v_gene: TRBV5-1
d_gene: TRBD2
j_gene: TRBJ2-3
len: 15
abundance: .
CDR3aa: CASSLARTSGDTQYF
CDR3nt: TGCGCCAGCAGCTTGGCCCGGACTAGCGGGGATACGCAGTATTTT

v_gene: TRBV2
d_gene: .
j_gene: TRBJ2-7
len: 14
abundance: many
CDR3aa: CASKSRRSSYEQYF
CDR3nt: TGTGCCAGCAAATCCCGGAGGAGCTCCTACGAGCAGTACTTC

v_gene: TRBV5-1
d_gene: .
j_gene: TRBJ1-5
len: 14
abundance: .
CDR3aa: CASRESQNNQPQHF
CDR3nt: TGCGCCAGCAGAGAGTCACAGAACAATCAGCCCCAGCATTTT

v_gene: TRBV27
d_gene: .
j_gene: TRBJ1-2
len: 12
abundance: many
CDR3aa: CASSLTGHGYTF
CDR3nt: TGTGCCAGCAGTCTCACAGGGCATGGCTACACCTTC

v_gene: TRBV27
d_gene: TRBD1
j_gene: TRBJ1-1
len: 13
abundance: many
CDR3aa: CASSLQTGAEAFF
CDR3nt: TGTGCCAGCAGTTTACAAACAGGGGCTGAAGCTTTCTTT

v_gene: TRBV7-2
d_gene: TRBD2
j_gene: TRBJ2-5
len: 18
abundance: few
CDR3aa: CASSLDLAGENDQETQYF
CDR3nt: TGTGCCAGCAGCCTCGATTTAGCGGGAGAGAACGATCAAGAGACCCAGTACTTC

v_gene: TRBV4-1
d_gene: TRBD1
j_gene: TRBJ2-7
len: 15
abundance: .
CDR3aa: CASRPQGSGIYEQYF
CDR3nt: TGCGCCAGCAGACCACAGGGGAGTGGGATCTACGAGCAGTACTTC

v_gene: TRBV7-9
d_gene: .
j_gene: TRBJ1-1
len: 14
abundance: few
CDR3aa: CASSPRRPNTEAFF
CDR3nt: TGTGCCAGCAGCCCCCGACGGCCGAACACTGAAGCTTTCTTT

v_gene: TRBV6-1
d_gene: .
j_gene: TRBJ2-6
len: 15
abundance: .
CDR3aa: CASREWGAGANVLTF
CDR3nt: TGTGCCAGCAGGGAATGGGGTGCTGGGGCCAACGTCCTGACTTTC

v_gene: TRBV13
d_gene: TRBD2
j_gene: TRBJ2-1
len: 15
abundance: .
CDR3aa: CASTSRLAGELEQFF
CDR3nt: TGTGCCAGCACGTCGAGGCTAGCGGGAGAATTGGAGCAGTTCTTC

v_gene: TRBV7-3
d_gene: TRBD1
j_gene: TRBJ2-1
len: 15
abundance: many
CDR3aa: CASSFDRGSYNEQFF
CDR3nt: TGTGCCAGCAGCTTTGACAGGGGAAGTTACAATGAGCAGTTCTTC

v_gene: TRBV18
d_gene: .
j_gene: TRBJ2-3
len: 14
abundance: many
CDR3aa: CASSPFSSTDTQYF
CDR3nt: TGTGCCAGCTCACCTTTTTCTAGCACAGATACGCAGTATTTT

v_gene: TRBV6-1
d_gene: .
j_gene: TRBJ1-2
len: 13
abundance: many
CDR3aa: CASSAQANYGYTF
CDR3nt: TGTGCCAGCAGTGCCCAAGCTAACTATGGCTACACCTTC

v_gene: TRBV24-1
d_gene: .
j_gene: TRBJ2-7
len: 13
abundance: many
CDR3aa: CATRGRPGGEQYF
CDR3nt: TGTGCCACCAGGGGACGGCCCGGCGGCGAGCAGTACTTC

v_gene: TRBV5-8
d_gene: .
j_gene: TRBJ2-1
len: 14
abundance: few
CDR3aa: CASSLEVAYNEQFF
CDR3nt: TGTGCCAGCAGCTTGGAGGTAGCCTACAATGAGCAGTTCTTC

v_gene: TRBV9
d_gene: TRBD1
j_gene: TRBJ2-7
len: 15
abundance: many
CDR3aa: CASSVAGQGTSEQYF
CDR3nt: TGTGCCAGCAGCGTAGCGGGACAGGGGACGAGCGAGCAGTACTTC

v_gene: TRBV7-9
d_gene: TRBD1
j_gene: TRBJ1-1
len: 17
abundance: .
CDR3aa: CASTPPGQGLLNTEAFF
CDR3nt: TGTGCCAGCACCCCCCCCGGACAGGGGCTTTTGAACACTGAAGCTTTCTTT

v_gene: TRBV6-5
d_gene: .
j_gene: TRBJ1-5
len: 13
abundance: many
CDR3aa: CASSDSTGQPQHF
CDR3nt: TGTGCCAGCAGCGACTCGACGGGGCAGCCCCAGCATTTT